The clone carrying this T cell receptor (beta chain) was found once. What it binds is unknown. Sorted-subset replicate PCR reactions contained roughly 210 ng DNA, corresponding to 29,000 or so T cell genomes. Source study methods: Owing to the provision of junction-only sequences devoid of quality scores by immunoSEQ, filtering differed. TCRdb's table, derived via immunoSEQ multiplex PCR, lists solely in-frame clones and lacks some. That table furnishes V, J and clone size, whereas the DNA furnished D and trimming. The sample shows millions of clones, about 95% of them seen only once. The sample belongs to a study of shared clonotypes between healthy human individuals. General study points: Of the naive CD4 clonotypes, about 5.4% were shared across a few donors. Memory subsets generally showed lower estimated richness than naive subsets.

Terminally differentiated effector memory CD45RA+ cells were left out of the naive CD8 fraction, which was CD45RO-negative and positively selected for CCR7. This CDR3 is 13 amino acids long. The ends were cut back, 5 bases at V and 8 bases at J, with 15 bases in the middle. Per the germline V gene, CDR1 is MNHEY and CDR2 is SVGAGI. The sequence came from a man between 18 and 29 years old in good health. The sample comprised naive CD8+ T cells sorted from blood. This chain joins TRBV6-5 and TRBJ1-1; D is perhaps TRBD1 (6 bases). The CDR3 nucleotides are TGTGCCAGCAGTCAAACAGGGAGGCCGGAAGCTTTCTTT. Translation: CASSQTGRPEAFF.